Presented here are 3 T cell receptor beta chains from one specimen sequenced in a study of cytomegalovirus exposure and HLA in healthy donors. The PCR had 60 Vbeta and 13 Jbeta primers. TCRdb keeps only in-frame clones here, not all; method: immunoSEQ multiplex PCR. The sample comprises 150,000 to 200,000 clones, 78% of which are singletons, and around 5.9% rests with the top ten. The sample was PBMCs. The source of these receptors is a woman in her 30s in good health and CMV-seropositive.

This clone was seen just once. The chain uses TRBV4-2 and TRBJ1-2, with a possible D match to TRBD1 (5 bases). This CDR3 contains 13 residues. The ends were cut back, 0 bases at V and 7 bases at J, with 9 bases in the middle. Germline V gene data show CDR1 as LGHNA and CDR2 as YNFKEQ. CDR3 nucleotides: TGTGCCAGCAGCCAAGATCAGGGTTTTGGCTACACCTTC. This codes for CASSQDQGFGYTF.

This clone was seen only once. The chain employs TRBV6-4 and TRBJ1-4, with 9 bases matching TRBD1. Germline assignment: CDR1 MRHNA and CDR2 SNTAGT. V gave up 6 bases and J gave up 7 bases; unmatched junction bases: 9. The CDR3 is 15 residues long. The CDR3 loop is CASRTTGGSSEKLFF. DNA of the CDR3: TGTGCCAGCAGGACTACAGGGGGCTCCAGTGAAAAACTGTTTTTT.

The chain links TRBV7-9 to TRBJ1-2; TRBD1 might be the D (6 bases). Trimming stripped 0 bases from V and 8 bases from J, with 13 bases between. This CDR3 region has 14 residues. CDR1 and CDR2 from the germline V gene are SEHNR and FQNEAQ (reference sequence). The CDR3 reads CASSLAAQGQGYTF. CDR3 bases: TGTGCCAGCAGCTTAGCGGCACAGGGTCAGGGCTACACCTTC.